Listed below are T cell receptor beta chains from one sample, sequenced in a study of memory CD4+ T cells and cytomegalovirus serostatus. Only in-frame clones appear in the TCRdb table, and some are missing; sequencing was by immunoSEQ multiplex PCR. The sample yields some 73,000 clones, under 80% seen once. The sequencing input was memory CD4+ T cells from blood. These TCRs come from an adult in good health and CMV-seropositive. The CDR3 runs from the conserved cysteine through the conserved F or W. The D gene is left open where the match is weak. The size field is filled for only some rows; it gives once, few, many or a size class.

-,few,TRBV19,TRBJ2-1,CASSYRDRYNEQFF,TGTGCCAGTAGTTACCGGGATCGCTACAATGAGCAGTTCTTC
-,-,TRBV2,TRBJ1-4,CASSDSGATNEKLFF,TGTGCCAGCAGTGATAGTGGAGCAACTAATGAAAAACTGTTTTTT
-,-,TRBV5-1,TRBJ1-5,CASSPLGLSGQPQHF,TGCGCCAGCAGCCCGTTGGGGCTTTCGGGGCAGCCCCAGCATTTT
-,few,TRBV11-3,TRBJ1-1,CASSSEMNTEAFF,TGTGCCAGCAGCTCCGAGATGAACACTGAAGCTTTCTTT
TRBD1,-,TRBV29-1,TRBJ2-3,CSVIPGQGFSDTQYF,TGCAGCGTGATCCCGGGACAGGGCTTTTCAGATACGCAGTATTTT
-,-,TRBV16,TRBJ1-1,CASSLRDGNTEAFF,TGTGCCAGCAGCCTCCGGGACGGGAACACTGAAGCTTTCTTT
-,-,TRBV4-1,TRBJ1-5,CASSPRENGNQPQHF,TGCGCCAGCAGCCCCCGGGAGAATGGCAATCAGCCCCAGCATTTT
TRBD2,-,TRBV12-5,TRBJ2-5,CASGYGTTETQYF,TGTGCTAGTGGTTACGGGACTACAGAGACCCAGTACTTC
-,once,TRBV7-2,TRBJ2-3,CASSLDAGTDTQYF,TGTGCCAGCAGCTTAGACGCCGGCACAGATACGCAGTATTTT
-,-,TRBV7-9,TRBJ1-1,CASSPPRRLGTEAFF,TGTGCCAGCAGCCCCCCCAGGCGACTAGGGACTGAAGCTTTCTTT
TRBD2,few,TRBV15,TRBJ2-1,CATSYLAGGYNEQFF,TGTGCCACCAGCTATCTAGCGGGAGGGTACAATGAGCAGTTCTTC
TRBD2,-,TRBV9,TRBJ2-5,CASSVFPSGGETQYF,TGTGCCAGCAGCGTATTTCCTAGCGGAGGGGAGACCCAGTACTTC
-,-,TRBV5-4,TRBJ2-3,CASSSGTASRGDTQYF,TGTGCCAGCAGCTCCGGGACTGCGAGCCGAGGGGATACGCAGTATTTT
TRBD1,-,TRBV10-3,TRBJ1-1,CAMKQGERTEAFF,TGTGCCATGAAACAGGGGGAGAGGACTGAAGCTTTCTTT
-,few,TRBV2,TRBJ2-5,CASQLALGGPETQYF,TGTGCCAGCCAACTCGCTTTAGGGGGGCCAGAGACCCAGTACTTC
-,once,TRBV28,TRBJ1-5,CASSLNGWGAGQPQHF,TGTGCCAGCAGTTTGAACGGGTGGGGGGCTGGTCAGCCCCAGCATTTT